This TCR beta chain was documented in a study of blood T cell repertoires in COVID-19. Produced via immunoSEQ multiplex PCR; TCRdb's table is partial and in-frame only. The top ten hold 2% to 3% of the sample, which has around 200,000 clones, 83% seen once. The V gene lost 5 bases and the J gene lost 4 bases, with 8 bases spanning the gap. The CDR3 consists of 12 residues. Germline assignment: CDR1 WSHSY and CDR2 SAAADI. Sequenced sample: peripheral blood. The J gene is TRBJ1-1, the V gene TRBV10-2; D is undetermined. This TCR derives from a woman aged 40 to 50 with active or convalescent COVID-19. DNA for the CDR3: TGCGCCAGCAGTCGTCCGGGCACTGAAGCTTTCTTT. Its protein product is CASSRPGTEAFF.